This passage covers 4 T cell receptor beta chains from one sample sequenced in a study of vaccination effects on CD4 cells after COVID-19. These receptors' antigens are unknown. The protocol was immunoSEQ multiplex PCR, while the TCRdb copy is restricted to in-frame clones and leaves out a portion. This table holds roughly 56,000 clones, approximately 73% found once. ViraFEST used viral peptide pools to expand antigen-specific CD4+ T cells before sequencing. Upon completion of around eleven days in culture, CD4+ T cells were isolated. The participants, recipients of two vaccine doses, got either BNT162b2 or mRNA-1273. The sequencing here drew on CD4+ T cells from PBMCs cultured with HCoV-229E spike peptides, taken after COVID-19 vaccination. The receptors were sampled from a human donor who received a COVID-19 vaccine.

The chain combines TRBV6-1 with TRBJ1-1; possibly TRBD1 for D (5 bases). Germline CDR1 reads MNHNS; CDR2 reads SASEGT. The CDR3 runs to 15 residues. V was pared by 2 bases and J by 2 bases, with 12 bases between. CDR3 coding DNA: TGTGCCAGCAGTGAAATGGGGGAGGGCAACACTGAAGCTTTCTTT. It is translated as CASSEMGEGNTEAFF.

The chain carries TRBV28 and TRBJ1-2; TRBD1 matches 8 bases. With V trimmed by 6 bases and J by 8 bases, 11 bases remained unmatched. The germline V gene encodes CDR1 MDHEN and CDR2 SYDVKM. This CDR3 is built from 14 residues. In DNA form, the CDR3 reads TGTGCCAGCAGCCCTATGGGACAGGCAAGGGGCTACACCTTC. It translates to CASSPMGQARGYTF.

The chain uses TRBV5-1 and TRBJ2-3; 12 bases fit TRBD2. After removal of 3 bases from V and 2 bases from J, the junction contained 4 bases not matched to a gene. The CDR3 is made up of 16 amino acids. Per germline, CDR1 SGHRS and CDR2 YFSETQ. CDR3 region: CASSSLAGGLTDTQYF. The CDR3 DNA is TGCGCCAGCAGCTCCCTAGCGGGGGGGCTCACAGATACGCAGTATTTT.

This chain links TRBV5-1 with TRBJ2-3, with 9 bases that match TRBD1. Germline CDR1 SGHRS, CDR2 YFSETQ. The CDR3 covers 16 residues. V was pared by 7 bases and J by 2 bases, with 11 bases of the junction left unmatched. CDR3 nucleotide sequence: TGCGCCAGCGCCCGCAGACAGGGGGGCACCACAGATACGCAGTATTTT. Residues: CASARRQGGTTDTQYF.